What follows describes a single T cell receptor beta chain. The antigen is not known. Use of 60 Vbeta and 13 Jbeta primers characterized the PCR. Using immunoSEQ multiplex PCR, the repertoire was profiled, and TCRdb retains in-frame clones only, with some absent. In total, the table holds 80,000 or so clones. These data originate in a study of cytomegalovirus exposure and HLA in healthy donors. General observations from the study: In a later analysis, most CMV-associated TCR beta chains appeared HLA-restricted. The authors assumed roughly uniform sequencing depth across donors for presence/absence analyses.

Trimming shortened V by 3 bases and J by 3 bases, and 8 bases separated the two germline ends. CDR1 SGHAT and CDR2 FQNNGV come from the germline V gene. The length of the CDR3 is 13 residues. Sequenced input: PBMCs. The sequence derives from a young woman in good health and CMV-seronegative. This rearrangement joins TRBV11-2 to TRBJ1-1; D is unresolved. As DNA, the CDR3 is TGTGCCAGCAGCTTTGGCAGGTACACTGAAGCTTTCTTT. Residues: CASSFGRYTEAFF.